At least ten counts were recorded for the clone carrying this T cell receptor beta chain. This sample was included in a study of T cells in Graves' hyperthyroidism and ophthalmopathy. TCR beta CDR3 sequences were amplified from RNA transcripts. Carried out on the TCR CDR3, a first-round RT-PCR used the HTBI primer set. MiXCR, run by TCRdb on the multiplex PCR reads, gives a single entry per CDR3 protein. The top ten clones hold about 3.7% of a sample with approximately 380,000 distinct CDR3 sequences, 15% to 20% of them seen once. V lost 5 bases, J lost 3 bases, and 4 bases stayed unmatched. This CDR3 has 14 amino acids. Per germline, CDR1 MRHNA and CDR2 SNTAGT.

The clonotype comes from a woman between 18 and 29 years old with Graves' hyperthyroidism. This chain joins TRBV6-4 and TRBJ2-5, with 9 nucleotides matching TRBD2. The sequenced sample was blood. CDR3 protein: CASSRIAGEETQYF. The DNA for the CDR3 is TGTGCCAGCAGTAGGATAGCGGGAGAAGAGACCCAGTACTTC.